This TCR beta chain came from a study of OX40 agonist ivuxolimab in advanced cancers. General study points: Several nonresponders also turned out to have low normalized T-cell clonal expansion. Both CD4+ and CD8+ T cell populations in blood had undergone clonal expansion by week 6 at 0.1 to 3.0 mg/kg.

It was autoimmune disease history or systemic immunosuppression that excluded patients. Profiling relied on immunoSEQ multiplex PCR, and the TCRdb table lists in-frame clones only, not all of them. Here the sample spans about 50,000 clones, 88% being singletons. This clone was counted once. Its antigen is currently unknown. The CDR3 is made up of 14 amino acids. With 5 bases clipped from V and 2 bases from J, the junction kept 6 bases outside the gene matches. Germline loops: CDR1 PRHDT, CDR2 FYEKMQ (reference sequence). The rearrangement joins TRBV13 to TRBJ2-7, with 7 nucleotides matching TRBD1. The sample in question was CD4+ or CD8+ T cells sorted from blood, obtained in a trial of the OX40 agonist ivuxolimab. The clonotype was recovered from an adult with an advanced solid tumor such as melanoma, head and neck, liver or kidney cancer. CDR3 coding DNA: TGTGCCAGCAGCCGCGACAGGGTCCCCTACGAGCAGTACTTC. Its translation: CASSRDRVPYEQYF.